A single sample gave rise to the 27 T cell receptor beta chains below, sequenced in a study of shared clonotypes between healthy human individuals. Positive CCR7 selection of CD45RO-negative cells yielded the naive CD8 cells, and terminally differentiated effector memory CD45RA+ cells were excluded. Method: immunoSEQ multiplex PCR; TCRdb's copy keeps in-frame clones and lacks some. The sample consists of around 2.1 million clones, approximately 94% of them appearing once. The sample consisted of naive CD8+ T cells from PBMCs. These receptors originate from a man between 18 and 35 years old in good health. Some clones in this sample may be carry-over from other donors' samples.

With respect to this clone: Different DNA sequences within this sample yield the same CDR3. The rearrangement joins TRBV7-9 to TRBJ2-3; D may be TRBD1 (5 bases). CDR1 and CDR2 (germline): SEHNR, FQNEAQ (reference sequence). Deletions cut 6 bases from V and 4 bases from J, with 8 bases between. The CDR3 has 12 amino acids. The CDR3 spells CASREGADTQYF. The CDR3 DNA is TGTGCCAGCAGAGAAGGGGCAGATACGCAGTATTTT.

The CDR3 DNA follows: TGCGCCAGCAGCTTGACTGGGACTAGCGGGAGGTCCCTCAATGAGCAGTTCTTC. Amino acids: CASSLTGTSGRSLNEQFF. The chain links TRBV5-1 to TRBJ2-1, with 15 bases lining up with TRBD2. The CDR3 runs 18 residues. CDR1 is SGHRS and CDR2 is YFSETQ in the germline V gene. The V gene end was trimmed by 1 base and the J gene end by 6 bases; junction bases not matched to a gene: 8.

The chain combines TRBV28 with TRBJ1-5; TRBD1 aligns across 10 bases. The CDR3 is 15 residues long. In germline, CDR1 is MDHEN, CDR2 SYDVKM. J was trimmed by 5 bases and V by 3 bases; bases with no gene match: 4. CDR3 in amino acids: CASSLLGTGDQPQHF. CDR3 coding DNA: TGTGCCAGCAGTTTGTTGGGGACAGGGGATCAGCCCCAGCATTTT.

CDR3 DNA: TGTGCCAGCAGCCCCCCGGGGTCTAGCGGGAGGAGATACAATGAGCAGTTCTTC. Translated, it gives CASSPPGSSGRRYNEQFF. This chain links TRBV7-9 with TRBJ2-1; 11 bases fit TRBD2. This CDR3 has 18 amino acids. The J segment lost 4 bases and the V segment lost 5 bases, leaving 13 bases of the junction unmatched. Germline CDR1 is SEHNR and CDR2 is FQNEAQ (reference sequence).

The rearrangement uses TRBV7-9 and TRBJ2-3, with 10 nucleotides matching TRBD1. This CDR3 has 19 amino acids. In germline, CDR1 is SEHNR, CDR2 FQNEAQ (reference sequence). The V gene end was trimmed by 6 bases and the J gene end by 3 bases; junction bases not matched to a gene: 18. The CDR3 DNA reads TGTGCCAGCAGTCCACTGGGGACAGGGGTCCCCCAGAGGACAGATACGCAGTATTTT. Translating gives CASSPLGTGVPQRTDTQYF.

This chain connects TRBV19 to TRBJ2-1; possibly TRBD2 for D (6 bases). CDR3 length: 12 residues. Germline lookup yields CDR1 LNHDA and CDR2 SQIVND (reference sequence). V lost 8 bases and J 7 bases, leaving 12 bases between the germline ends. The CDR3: CASCGAGNEQFF. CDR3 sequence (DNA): TGTGCCAGTTGCGGGGCAGGGAATGAGCAGTTCTTC.

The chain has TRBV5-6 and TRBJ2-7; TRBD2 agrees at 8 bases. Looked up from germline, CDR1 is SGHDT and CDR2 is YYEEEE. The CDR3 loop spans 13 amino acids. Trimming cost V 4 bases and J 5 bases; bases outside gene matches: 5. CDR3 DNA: TGTGCCAGCAGCACGGGACTAGTTGACGAGCAGTACTTC. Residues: CASSTGLVDEQYF.

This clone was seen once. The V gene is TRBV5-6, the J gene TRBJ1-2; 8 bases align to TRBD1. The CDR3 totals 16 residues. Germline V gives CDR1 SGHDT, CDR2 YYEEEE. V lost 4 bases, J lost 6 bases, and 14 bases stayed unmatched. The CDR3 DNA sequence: TGTGCCAGCAGCGCGGGCTTAGGACAGGGCCGTCATGGCTACACCTTC. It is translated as CASSAGLGQGRHGYTF.

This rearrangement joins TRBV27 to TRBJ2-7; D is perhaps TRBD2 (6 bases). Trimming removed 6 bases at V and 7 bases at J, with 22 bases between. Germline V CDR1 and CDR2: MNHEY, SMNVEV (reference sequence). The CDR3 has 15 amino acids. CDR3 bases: TGTGCCAGCAGGGAGGGCGGCCGGTTTGGGGTTGAGCAGTACTTC. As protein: CASREGGRFGVEQYF.

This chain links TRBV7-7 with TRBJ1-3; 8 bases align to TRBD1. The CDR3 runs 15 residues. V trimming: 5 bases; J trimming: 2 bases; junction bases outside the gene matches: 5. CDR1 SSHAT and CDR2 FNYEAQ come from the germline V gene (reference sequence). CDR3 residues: CASSPGQGTGNTIYF. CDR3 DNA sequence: TGTGCCAGCAGCCCCGGACAGGGAACTGGAAACACCATATATTTT.

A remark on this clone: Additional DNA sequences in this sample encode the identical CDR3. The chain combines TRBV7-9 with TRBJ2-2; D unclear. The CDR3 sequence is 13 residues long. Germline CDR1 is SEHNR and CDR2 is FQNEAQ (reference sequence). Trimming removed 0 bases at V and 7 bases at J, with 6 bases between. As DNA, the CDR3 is TGTGCCAGCAGCTTAGCTGGCAGCGGGGAGCTGTTTTTT. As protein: CASSLAGSGELFF.

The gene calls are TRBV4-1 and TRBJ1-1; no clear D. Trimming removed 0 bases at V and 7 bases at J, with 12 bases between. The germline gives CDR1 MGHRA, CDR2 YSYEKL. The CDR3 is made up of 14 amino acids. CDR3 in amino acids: CASSQDQTPREAFF. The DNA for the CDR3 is TGCGCCAGCAGCCAAGATCAGACGCCACGTGAAGCTTTCTTT.

As DNA, the CDR3 is TGTGCCAGCAAACGGACAGCCCGGGCAGAGACCCAGTACTTC. The encoded protein is CASKRTARAETQYF. This chain joins TRBV6-1 and TRBJ2-5; D possibly corresponds to TRBD1 (6 bases). This CDR3 is built from 14 residues. Looked up from germline, CDR1 is MNHNS and CDR2 is SASEGT. V was clipped by 7 bases and J by 4 bases, with 16 bases between them.

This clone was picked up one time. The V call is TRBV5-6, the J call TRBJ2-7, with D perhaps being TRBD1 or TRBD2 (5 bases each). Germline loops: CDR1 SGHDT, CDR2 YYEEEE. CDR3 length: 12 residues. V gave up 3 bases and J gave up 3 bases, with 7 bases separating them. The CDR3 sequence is CASSWGFYEQYF. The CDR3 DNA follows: TGTGCCAGCAGCTGGGGGTTCTACGAGCAGTACTTC. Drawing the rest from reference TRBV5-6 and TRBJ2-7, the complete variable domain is DAGVTQSPTHLIKTRGQQVTLRCSPKSGHDTVSWYQQALGQGPQFIFQYYEEEERQRGNFPDRFSGHQFPNYSSELNVNALLLGDSALYLCASSWGFYEQYFGPGTRLTVT.

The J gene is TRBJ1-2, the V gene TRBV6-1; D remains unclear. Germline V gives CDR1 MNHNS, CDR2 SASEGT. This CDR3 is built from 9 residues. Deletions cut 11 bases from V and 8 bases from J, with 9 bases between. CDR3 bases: TGTGCCTCGGAACTCGGCTACACCTTC. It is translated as CASELGYTF.

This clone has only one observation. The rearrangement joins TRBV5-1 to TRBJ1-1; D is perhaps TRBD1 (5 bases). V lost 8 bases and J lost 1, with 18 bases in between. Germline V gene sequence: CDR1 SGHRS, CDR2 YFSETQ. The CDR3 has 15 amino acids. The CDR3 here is CASRADIPANTEAFF. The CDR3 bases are TGCGCCAGTAGAGCGGACATTCCCGCGAACACTGAAGCTTTCTTT. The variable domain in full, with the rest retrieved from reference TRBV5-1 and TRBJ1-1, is KAGVTQTPRYLIKTRGQQVTLSCSPISGHRSVSWYQQTPGQGLQFLFEYFSETQRNKGNFPGRFSGRQFSNSRSEMNVSTLELGDSALYLCASRADIPANTEAFFGQGTRLTVV.

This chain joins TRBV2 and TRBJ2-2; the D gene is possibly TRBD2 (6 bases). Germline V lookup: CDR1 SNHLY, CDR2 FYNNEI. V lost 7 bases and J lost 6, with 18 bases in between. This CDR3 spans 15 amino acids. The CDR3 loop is CASISRERRAGELFF. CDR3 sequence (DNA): TGTGCCAGCATTTCCCGGGAGAGACGTGCCGGGGAGCTGTTTTTT. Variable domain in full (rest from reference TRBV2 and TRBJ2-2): EPEVTQTPSHQVTQMGQEVILRCVPISNHLYFYWYRQILGQKVEFLVSFYNNEISEKSEIFDDQFSVERPDGSNFTLKIRSTKLEDSAMYFCASISRERRAGELFFGEGSRLTVL.

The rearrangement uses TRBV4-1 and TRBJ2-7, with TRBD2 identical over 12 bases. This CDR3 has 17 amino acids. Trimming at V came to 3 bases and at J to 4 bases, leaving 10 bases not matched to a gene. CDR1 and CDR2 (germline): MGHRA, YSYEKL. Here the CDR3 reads CASSQEYRTSGTYEQYF. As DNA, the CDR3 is TGCGCCAGCAGCCAGGAATATCGGACTAGCGGGACTTACGAGCAGTACTTC.

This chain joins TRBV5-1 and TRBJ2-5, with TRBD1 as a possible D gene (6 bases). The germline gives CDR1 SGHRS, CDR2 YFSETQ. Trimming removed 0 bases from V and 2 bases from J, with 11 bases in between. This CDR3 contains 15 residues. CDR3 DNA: TGCGCCAGCAGCTTGGGAGGACAGCCACAAGAGACCCAGTACTTC. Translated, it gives CASSLGGQPQETQYF.

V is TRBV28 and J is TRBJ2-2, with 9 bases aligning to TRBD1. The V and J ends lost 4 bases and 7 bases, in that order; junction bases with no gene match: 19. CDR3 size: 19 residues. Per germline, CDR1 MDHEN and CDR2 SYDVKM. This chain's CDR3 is CASSSTHLGTGKDRGELFF. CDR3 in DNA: TGTGCCAGCAGTTCCACACACCTCGGGACAGGGAAAGATCGCGGGGAGCTGTTTTTT.

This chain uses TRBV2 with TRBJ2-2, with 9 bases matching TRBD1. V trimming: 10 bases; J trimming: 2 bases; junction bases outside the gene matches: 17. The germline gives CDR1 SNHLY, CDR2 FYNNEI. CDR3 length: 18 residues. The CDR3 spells CATGRTGGEGGNTGELFF. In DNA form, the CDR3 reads TGTGCCACCGGGCGAACAGGGGGCGAAGGGGGAAACACCGGGGAGCTGTTTTTT. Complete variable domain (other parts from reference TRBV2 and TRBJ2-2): EPEVTQTPSHQVTQMGQEVILRCVPISNHLYFYWYRQILGQKVEFLVSFYNNEISEKSEIFDDQFSVERPDGSNFTLKIRSTKLEDSAMYFCATGRTGGEGGNTGELFFGEGSRLTVL.

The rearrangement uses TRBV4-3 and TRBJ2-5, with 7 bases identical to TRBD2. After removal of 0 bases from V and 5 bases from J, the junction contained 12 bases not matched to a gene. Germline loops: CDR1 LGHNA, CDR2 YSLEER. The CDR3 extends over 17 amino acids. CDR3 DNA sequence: TGCGCCAGCAGCCAAGAATTCTCGGGGGGACGGTGGGAGACCCAGTACTTC. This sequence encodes CASSQEFSGGRWETQYF.

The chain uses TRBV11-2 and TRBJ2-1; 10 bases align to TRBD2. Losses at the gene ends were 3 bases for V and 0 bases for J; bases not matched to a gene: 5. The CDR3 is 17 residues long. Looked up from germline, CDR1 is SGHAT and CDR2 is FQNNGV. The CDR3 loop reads CASSFTQREGSYNEQFF. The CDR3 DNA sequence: TGTGCCAGCAGCTTTACCCAGCGGGAGGGCTCCTACAATGAGCAGTTCTTC.

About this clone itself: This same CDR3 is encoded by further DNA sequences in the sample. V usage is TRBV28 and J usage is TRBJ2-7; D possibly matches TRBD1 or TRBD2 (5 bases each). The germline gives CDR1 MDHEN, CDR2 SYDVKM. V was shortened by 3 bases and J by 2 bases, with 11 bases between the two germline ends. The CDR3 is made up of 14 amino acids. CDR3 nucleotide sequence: TGTGCCAGCAGTTTCGGGACGGCCACCTACGAGCAGTACTTC. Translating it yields CASSFGTATYEQYF.

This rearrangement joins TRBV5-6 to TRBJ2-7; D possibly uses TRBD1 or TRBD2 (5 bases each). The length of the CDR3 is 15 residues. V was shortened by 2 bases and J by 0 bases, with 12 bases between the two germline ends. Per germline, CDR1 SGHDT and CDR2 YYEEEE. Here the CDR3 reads CASSFGTGSSYEQYF. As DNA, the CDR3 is TGTGCCAGCAGCTTCGGGACGGGGAGCTCCTACGAGCAGTACTTC.

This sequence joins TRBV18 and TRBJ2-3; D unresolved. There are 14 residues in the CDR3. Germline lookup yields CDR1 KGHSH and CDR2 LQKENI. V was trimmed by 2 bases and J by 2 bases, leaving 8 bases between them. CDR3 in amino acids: CASSPYRDTDTQYF. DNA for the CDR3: TGTGCCAGCTCACCATATCGTGACACAGATACGCAGTATTTT.

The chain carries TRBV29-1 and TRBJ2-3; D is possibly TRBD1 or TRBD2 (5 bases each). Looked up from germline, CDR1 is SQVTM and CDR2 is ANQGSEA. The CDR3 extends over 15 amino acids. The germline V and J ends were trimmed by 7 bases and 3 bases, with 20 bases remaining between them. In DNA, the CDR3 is TGCAGCGCCCTTTTCACAACGGGGCGTACAGATACGCAGTATTTT. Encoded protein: CSALFTTGRTDTQYF.